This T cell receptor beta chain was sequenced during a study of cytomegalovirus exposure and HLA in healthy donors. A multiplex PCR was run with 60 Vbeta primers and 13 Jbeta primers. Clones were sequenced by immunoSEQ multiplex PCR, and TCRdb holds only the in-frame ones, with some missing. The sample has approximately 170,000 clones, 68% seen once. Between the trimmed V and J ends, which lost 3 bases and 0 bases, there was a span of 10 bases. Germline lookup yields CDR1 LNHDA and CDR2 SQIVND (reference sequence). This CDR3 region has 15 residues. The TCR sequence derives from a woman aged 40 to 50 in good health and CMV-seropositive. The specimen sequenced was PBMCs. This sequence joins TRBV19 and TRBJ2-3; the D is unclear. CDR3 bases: TGTGCCAGTAGTATCTACCGAGCTAGCACAGATACGCAGTATTTT. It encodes CASSIYRASTDTQYF.